The 28 T cell receptor beta chains presented below share a single source sample, sequenced in a study of blood T cell repertoires in COVID-19. The assay was immunoSEQ multiplex PCR, and TCRdb's table has in-frame clones only and misses some. Here the sample spans fewer than 300,000 clones, roughly 83% being singletons. Sequencing was performed on peripheral blood. These receptors all stem from a human donor with COVID-19, enrolled during active disease. The donor label of this sample is uncertain.

The V gene is TRBV7-9, the J gene TRBJ2-3; a weak D match, TRBD2 (5 bases). Germline CDR1 is SEHNR and CDR2 is FQNEAQ (reference sequence). Trimming removed 2 bases at V and 1 base at J, with 10 bases between. CDR3 size: 15 residues. The CDR3 DNA reads as TGTGCCAGCAGCTTACAGGCCGGGGGCACAGATACGCAGTATTTT. Residues: CASSLQAGGTDTQYF.

The table lists this clone with a few counts. V usage is TRBV28 and J usage is TRBJ2-1; 7 nucleotides agree with TRBD2. This CDR3 comprises 13 residues. In germline, CDR1 is MDHEN, CDR2 SYDVKM. V gave up 2 bases and J gave up 12 bases; unmatched junction bases: 7. The CDR3 bases are TGTGCCAGCAGTTTACCGACTAGCAGGCGGCAGTTCTTC. This encodes CASSLPTSRRQFF.

J is TRBJ2-5 and V is TRBV3-1 (or the pseudogene TRBV3-2); 9 nucleotides match TRBD2. Germline values: CDR1 LGHDT, CDR2 YNNKEL (reference sequence). The trim removed 7 bases at V and 6 bases at J, leaving 12 bases unmatched. The CDR3 covers 15 residues. The CDR3 here is CASNKGAGGPQTQYF. The CDR3 DNA follows: TGTGCCAGCAATAAAGGCGCGGGAGGGCCGCAGACCCAGTACTTC.

The V call is TRBV28, the J call TRBJ2-3; 10 bases agree with TRBD2. CDR1 and CDR2 (germline): MDHEN, SYDVKM. The CDR3 sequence is 15 residues long. The V gene end was trimmed by 1 base and the J gene end by 9 bases; junction bases not matched to a gene: 7. CDR3 loop: CASSLSTAGGPTQYF. In DNA form, the CDR3 reads TGTGCCAGCAGTTTATCGACAGCGGGAGGGCCCACGCAGTATTTT. The variable domain in full, with the rest retrieved from reference TRBV28 and TRBJ2-3, is DVKVTQSSRYLVKRTGEKVFLECVQDMDHENMFWYRQDPGLGLRLIYFSYDVKMKEKGDIPEGYSVSREKKERFSLILESASTNQTSMYLCASSLSTAGGPTQYFGPGTRLTVL.

The CDR3 here is CASSPRLGGQREQYF. The CDR3 bases are TGTGCCAGCAGCCCACGGTTGGGGGGGCAACGCGAGCAGTACTTC. The chain carries TRBV7-2 and TRBJ2-7, with D possibly TRBD2 on 7 matching bases. This CDR3 spans 15 amino acids. Germline V gives CDR1 SGHTA, CDR2 FQGNSA. The V end lost 5 bases, the J end lost 6 bases, and 20 bases lay between the germline ends. Looking up the rest from reference TRBV7-2 and TRBJ2-7 gives the full variable domain: GAGVSQSPSNKVTEKGKDVELRCDPISGHTALYWYRQSLGQGLEFLIYFQGNSAPDKSGLPSDRFSAERTGGSVSTLTIQRTQQEDSAVYLCASSPRLGGQREQYFGPGTRLTVT.

V gene TRBV27 combines with J gene TRBJ2-1; 12 nucleotides match TRBD2. Germline-derived CDR1 and CDR2 are MNHEY and SMNVEV (reference sequence). Trimming at V came to 6 bases and at J to 10 bases, leaving 16 bases not matched to a gene. This CDR3 has 17 amino acids. CDR3 coding DNA: TGTGCCAGCAGCCCCGCCCGGGGGCTAGCGGGAGGGGGGGAGCAGTTCTTC. Translating gives CASSPARGLAGGGEQFF.

This chain connects TRBV18 to TRBJ2-4, with D perhaps TRBD1 (5 bases). Germline assignment: CDR1 KGHSH and CDR2 LQKENI. This CDR3 has 15 residues. Trimming stripped 3 bases from V and 2 bases from J, with 11 bases between. For the CDR3, the DNA is TGTGCCAGCTCACCTTCAGGGTATTCCAAAAACATTCAGTACTTC. Translated: CASSPSGYSKNIQYF.

This chain connects TRBV7-9 to TRBJ2-3; 7 nucleotides match TRBD2. V shed 8 bases, J shed 4 bases, and the junction held 6 bases outside the gene matches. CDR3 length: 13 amino acids. Per the germline V gene, CDR1 is SEHNR and CDR2 is FQNEAQ (reference sequence). CDR3 loop: CASGAGAADTQYF. The CDR3 nucleotides read TGTGCCAGCGGGGCGGGAGCAGCAGATACGCAGTATTTT.

The V call is TRBV30, the J call TRBJ1-1; D is perhaps TRBD1 (6 bases). V gave up 2 bases and J gave up 4 bases, with 17 bases separating them. In germline, CDR1 is GTSNPN, CDR2 SVGIG (reference sequence). The CDR3 consists of 15 residues. The CDR3 spells CAWSPLGAWGTEAFF. CDR3 coding DNA: TGTGCCTGGAGTCCTCTGGGGGCCTGGGGCACTGAAGCTTTCTTT.

The rearrangement joins TRBV2 to TRBJ2-2; D is possibly TRBD2 (6 bases). The V end lost 6 bases, the J end lost 1 base, and 12 bases lay between the germline ends. Germline V gene lookup returns CDR1 SNHLY and CDR2 FYNNEI. The CDR3 is 15 residues long. The CDR3 loop reads CASSLRLVNTGELFF. The CDR3 bases are TGTGCCAGCAGCCTCCGACTAGTGAACACCGGGGAGCTGTTTTTT.

The V gene is TRBV5-1, the J gene TRBJ2-5, with 8 bases matching TRBD2. V lost 0 bases, J lost 5 bases, and 6 bases stayed unmatched. This CDR3 region has 15 residues. Germline CDR1 reads SGHRS; CDR2 reads YFSETQ. CDR3 DNA sequence: TGCGCCAGCAGCTTGGAAGCGGGAGCGATGGAGACCCAGTACTTC. This sequence encodes CASSLEAGAMETQYF.

This chain connects TRBV19 to TRBJ1-4; D is unresolved. Trimming stripped 6 bases from V and 0 bases from J, with 14 bases between. The CDR3 contains 16 residues. Germline V lookup: CDR1 LNHDA, CDR2 SQIVND (reference sequence). CDR3 protein: CASSPRGVATNEKLFF. DNA for the CDR3: TGTGCCAGTAGCCCGAGAGGAGTGGCAACTAATGAAAAACTGTTTTTT.

This clone turned up a few times. The V gene is TRBV2, the J gene TRBJ1-1, with a possible D match to TRBD1 (5 bases). This CDR3 contains 16 residues. Germline values: CDR1 SNHLY, CDR2 FYNNEI. V was cut by 8 bases and J by 1 base, with 20 bases left in between. The CDR3 bases are TGTGCCAGCCGTCCGGGGAGGGGCTCGGGGAACACTGAAGCTTTCTTT. Its protein product is CASRPGRGSGNTEAFF.

The chain is built from TRBV29-1 and TRBJ2-2; D uncertain. In germline, CDR1 is SQVTM, CDR2 ANQGSEA. The CDR3 contains 17 residues. Trimming removed 6 bases from V and 0 bases from J, with 20 bases in between. CDR3 loop: CSVVEAVYGTNTGELFF. CDR3 DNA: TGCAGCGTCGTAGAGGCGGTCTACGGAACGAACACCGGGGAGCTGTTTTTT.

The V gene is TRBV11-3, the J gene TRBJ1-1, with a weak D call TRBD1 (5 bases). CDR1 and CDR2 (germline): SGHNT, YENEEA. This CDR3 has 14 amino acids. The V gene lost 3 bases and the J gene lost 0 bases, with 8 bases spanning the gap. The CDR3: CASSLNRMNTEAFF. The CDR3 region has the DNA TGTGCCAGCAGCTTGAACAGGATGAACACTGAAGCTTTCTTT.

The V and J genes are TRBV19 and TRBJ2-5; TRBD2 is a possible D gene (7 bases). CDR1 is LNHDA, CDR2 SQIVND, per germline (reference sequence). The germline V and J ends were trimmed by 5 bases and 1 base, with 20 bases remaining between them. CDR3 length: 17 residues. In nucleotides, the CDR3 is TGTGCCAGTAGTCCAAGGGGGACAAGCGGGGCCCAAGAGACCCAGTACTTC. It translates to CASSPRGTSGAQETQYF.

This chain links TRBV30 with TRBJ1-1; TRBD1 matches 7 bases. Germline CDR1 and CDR2: GTSNPN and SVGIG (reference sequence). V lost 1 base to trimming and J lost 11 bases; unmatched junction nucleotides: 19. The CDR3 is made up of 16 amino acids. Here the CDR3 reads CAWSGDSALRGLRAFF. CDR3 coding DNA: TGTGCCTGGAGTGGGGACAGCGCCCTTCGAGGGTTGAGGGCTTTCTTT. The variable domain in full, with the rest retrieved from reference TRBV30 and TRBJ1-1, is SQTIHQWPATLVQPVGSPLSLECTVEGTSNPNLYWYRQAAGRGLQLLFYSVGIGQISSEVPQNLSASRPQDRQFILSSKKLLLSDSGFYLCAWSGDSALRGLRAFFGQGTRLTVV.

This clone has a handful of counts. The rearrangement joins TRBV7-2 to TRBJ2-7; maybe TRBD2 (6 bases). The length of the CDR3 is 16 residues. The germline gives CDR1 SGHTA, CDR2 FQGNSA. V gave up 5 bases and J gave up 4 bases, with 21 bases separating them. The CDR3 protein is CASSVIPGLPPYEQYF. The CDR3 bases are TGTGCCAGCAGCGTAATTCCGGGACTGCCGCCTTACGAGCAGTACTTC.

This rearrangement joins TRBV7-9 to TRBJ1-1; no firm D call. The CDR3 covers 12 residues. Deletions cut 3 bases from V and 1 base from J, with 3 bases between. Germline V CDR1 and CDR2: SEHNR, FQNEAQ (reference sequence). The CDR3 sequence: CASSFGNTEAFF. The CDR3 bases are TGTGCCAGCAGCTTCGGGAACACTGAAGCTTTCTTT.

The chain recombines TRBV29-1 with TRBJ1-2; 8 positions match TRBD1. Germline V lookup: CDR1 SQVTM, CDR2 ANQGSEA. J was trimmed by 4 bases and V by 2 bases; bases with no gene match: 6. This CDR3 region has 14 residues. CDR3 nucleotides: TGCAGCGTTGAAACCGGGACAGGTGGCTATGGCTACACCTTC. Its translation is CSVETGTGGYGYTF. Full variable domain (missing parts from reference TRBV29-1 and TRBJ1-2): SAVISQKPSRDICQRGTSLTIQCQVDSQVTMMFWYRQQPGQSLTLIATANQGSEATYESGFVIDKFPISRPNLTFSTLTVSNMSPEDSSIYLCSVETGTGGYGYTFGSGTRLTVV.

The chain combines TRBV12-3 or TRBV12-4 with TRBJ2-1; D might be TRBD1 (6 bases). V was cut by 7 bases and J by 5 bases, with 12 bases left in between. CDR3 length: 13 residues. The CDR3: CASTLDSNNEQFF. The DNA of the CDR3 is TGTGCCAGCACCTTGGACAGTAACAATGAGCAGTTCTTC.

The chain couples TRBV28 to TRBJ2-2, with 10 bases lining up with TRBD1. There are 15 residues in the CDR3. The trim removed 5 bases at V and 6 bases at J, leaving 6 bases unmatched. The V gene's germline CDR1 is MDHEN and CDR2 SYDVKM. CDR3 sequence: CASSIRQGAPGELFF. The DNA for the CDR3 is TGTGCCAGCAGTATCCGACAGGGGGCCCCCGGGGAGCTGTTTTTT.

The CDR3 sequence is CASSIQDTTPEAFF. The CDR3 region has the DNA TGTGCCAGTAGTATTCAGGATACGACCCCTGAAGCTTTCTTT. The rearrangement links TRBV19 to TRBJ1-1; D gene ambiguous. Between the trimmed V and J ends, which lost 3 bases and 6 bases, there was a span of 14 bases. CDR3 size: 14 residues. Germline values: CDR1 LNHDA, CDR2 SQIVND (reference sequence).

This clone was recorded a few times. This chain connects TRBV27 to TRBJ1-5; 7 bases agree with TRBD1. Looked up from germline, CDR1 is MNHEY and CDR2 is SMNVEV (reference sequence). The CDR3 has 17 amino acids. V was pared by 1 base and J by 4 bases, with 10 bases of the junction left unmatched. The CDR3 loop reads CASSLLYETGSNQPQHF. Written as DNA, the CDR3 is TGTGCCAGCAGTTTATTATACGAGACAGGGAGTAATCAGCCCCAGCATTTT.

This chain connects TRBV19 to TRBJ2-7; the D is unclear. Trimming pared 3 bases from V and 2 bases from J, leaving 11 bases between. The V gene's germline CDR1 is LNHDA and CDR2 SQIVND (reference sequence). CDR3 size: 14 residues. This CDR3 reads CASSIVERPYEQYF. CDR3 nucleotides: TGTGCCAGTAGTATTGTAGAACGTCCCTACGAGCAGTACTTC.

V gene TRBV5-4 combines with J gene TRBJ2-3; 9 positions match TRBD1. The CDR3 spans 16 residues. In germline, CDR1 is SGHNT, CDR2 YYREEE (reference sequence). V dropped 3 bases and J dropped 5; count of bases not matched to a gene: 10. The CDR3 nucleotides are TGTGCCAGCAGCTATCGGACAGGGGCGGTAAAAGATACGCAGTATTTT. Its protein product is CASSYRTGAVKDTQYF.

This chain uses TRBV4-3 with TRBJ2-1, with 7 bases matching TRBD1. Germline-derived CDR1 and CDR2 are LGHNA and YSLEER. With V trimmed by 4 bases and J by 8 bases, 11 bases remained unmatched. The CDR3 is made up of 15 amino acids. CDR3: CASSPNPTGLDEQFF. CDR3 sequence (DNA): TGCGCCAGCAGCCCCAACCCGACAGGGTTGGATGAGCAGTTCTTC.

This chain joins TRBV29-1 and TRBJ2-7, with a possible D match to TRBD1 (6 bases). This CDR3 region has 13 residues. CDR1 SQVTM and CDR2 ANQGSEA come from the germline V gene. Trimming pared 6 bases from V and 2 bases from J, leaving 14 bases between. CDR3: CSVRPGQTYEQYF. The CDR3 DNA reads TGCAGCGTCCGCCCCGGACAGACCTACGAGCAGTACTTC.